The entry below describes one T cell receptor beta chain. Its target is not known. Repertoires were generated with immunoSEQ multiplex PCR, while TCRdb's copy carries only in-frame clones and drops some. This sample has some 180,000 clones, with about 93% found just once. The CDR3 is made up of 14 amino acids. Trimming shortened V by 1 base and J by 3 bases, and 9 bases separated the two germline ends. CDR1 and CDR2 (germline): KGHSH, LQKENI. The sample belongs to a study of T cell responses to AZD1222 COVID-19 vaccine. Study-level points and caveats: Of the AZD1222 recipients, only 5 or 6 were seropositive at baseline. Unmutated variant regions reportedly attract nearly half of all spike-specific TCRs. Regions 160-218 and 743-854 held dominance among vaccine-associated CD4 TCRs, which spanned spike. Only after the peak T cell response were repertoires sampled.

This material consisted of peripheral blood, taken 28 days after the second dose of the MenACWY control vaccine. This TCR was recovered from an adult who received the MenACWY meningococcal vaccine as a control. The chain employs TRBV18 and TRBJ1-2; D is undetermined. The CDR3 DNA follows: TGTGCCAGCTCACCACAGGGTGTAGACTATGGCTACACCTTC. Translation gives CASSPQGVDYGYTF.